These 23 T cell receptor beta chains share one sample of origin, sequenced in a study of molecular identifiers for immune sequencing clone quantification (dated by TCRdb to the late 2010s). The receptor library was made with PCR. Sequenced using a NextSeq 500. TCRdb cleaned the public reads at Q25 with fastp, built clones with MiXCR and kept in-frame beta chains. Here each entry gathers all rows of one CDR3 protein and keeps the most common genes and DNA. The sample table shows some 580,000 distinct CDR3 sequences, and about 25% are seen once. Around 0.78% of the sample lies in the top ten. The sample comprised naive CD8+ T cells from blood, with Jurkat cell RNA spiked in. The cell subset or site label here, explained by the study, means: FACS-sorted CD8+CD4-CCR7+CD45RA+ naive T cells. The receptors shown here come from a human donor in good health. Some libraries in this study had Jurkat cell RNA spiked in.

Comment on this clonotype: The junction shows a germline mismatch at one end, possibly a read error. This chain links TRBV7-9 with TRBJ2-2, with TRBD2 matching over 8 bases. The CDR3 spans 15 residues. Per germline, CDR1 SEHNR and CDR2 FQNEAQ (reference sequence). CDR3: CASSSPGLGTGELSF. The CDR3 DNA follows: TGTGCCAGCAGCTCCCCGGGACTAGGCACCGGGGAGCTGTCTTTT. Together with reference TRBV7-9 and TRBJ2-2, the CDR3 gives the full variable domain: DTGVSQNPRHKITKRGQNVTFRCDPISEHNRLYWYRQTLGQGPEFLTYFQNEAQLEKSRLLSDRFSAERPKGSFSTLEIQRTEQGDSAMYLCASSSPGLGTGELSFGEGSRLTVL.

This clonotype turned up a few times. The J gene is TRBJ2-1, the V gene TRBV5-1; D possibly corresponds to TRBD2 (5 bases). The V gene's germline CDR1 is SGHRS and CDR2 YFSETQ. The CDR3 length is 15 residues. The V end lost 3 bases, the J end lost 0 bases, and 10 bases lay between the germline ends. Here the CDR3 reads CASSWTDRSYNEQFF. The CDR3 coding sequence is TGCGCCAGCAGCTGGACTGATCGCTCCTACAATGAGCAGTTCTTC.

In the case of this clonotype: A much larger clone lies one base from this, so it may be a read error. The V and J genes are TRBV7-6 and TRBJ2-1, with 8 bases matching TRBD2. Germline loops: CDR1 SGHVS, CDR2 FNYEAQ. V lost 5 bases, J lost 16 bases, and 16 bases stayed unmatched. The CDR3 consists of 14 residues. The chain's CDR3 is CASSVSTSEGLSFF. CDR3 sequence (DNA): TGTGCCAGCAGCGTCTCGACTAGCGAGGGACTCAGTTTCTTC. Looking up the rest from reference TRBV7-6 and TRBJ2-1 gives the full variable domain: GAGVSQSPRYKVTKRGQDVALRCDPISGHVSLYWYRQALGQGPEFLTYFNYEAQQDKSGLPNDRFSAERPEGSISTLTIQRTEQRDSAMYRCASSVSTSEGLSFFGPGTRLTVL.

As concerns this clonotype: The junction shows a germline mismatch at one end, possibly a read error. The rearrangement uses TRBV7-9 and TRBJ2-7, with 9 bases aligning to TRBD1. This CDR3 contains 15 residues. The V gene's germline CDR1 is SEHNR and CDR2 FQNEAQ (reference sequence). The CDR3 DNA reads TGTGCCGGCAGCTACGTCGGGACAGGGTCATCCGAGCAGTACTTC. It codes for CAGSYVGTGSSEQYF.

Ten or more counts support this clonotype. This chain uses TRBV20-1 with TRBJ2-3; 12 bases agree with TRBD2. V lost 5 bases to trimming and J lost 2 bases; unmatched junction nucleotides: 14. The length of the CDR3 is 18 residues. Germline CDR1 and CDR2: DFQATT and SNEGSKA (reference sequence). CDR3 sequence reads: CSARLAGGPVVTTDTQYF. The DNA for the CDR3 is TGCAGTGCTCGCCTAGCGGGGGGGCCGGTGGTTACCACAGATACGCAGTATTTT.

The sample holds many counts of this clonotype. J is TRBJ2-5 and V is TRBV20-1; the match to TRBD1 covers 7 bases. V was clipped by 5 bases and J by 1 base; unmatched bases: 10. Germline V gene sequence: CDR1 DFQATT, CDR2 SNEGSKA (reference sequence). The CDR3 is 15 residues long. CDR3 in DNA: TGCAGTGCTGGACGGACAGGATTGTCCCAAGAGACCCAGTACTTC. Amino acids: CSAGRTGLSQETQYF.

This sequence joins TRBV6-2 or TRBV6-3 and TRBJ2-1; no reliable D call. This CDR3 has 15 residues. The germline V gene has CDR1 MNHEY and CDR2 SVGEGT. Trimming pared 6 bases from V and 0 bases from J, leaving 12 bases between. In DNA, the CDR3 is TGTGCCAGCAGCCTGACTCCTAGCTCCTACAATGAGCAGTTCTTC. It is translated as CASSLTPSSYNEQFF.

Remarks on this clonotype: The conserved phenylalanine or tryptophan normally closing the CDR3 is absent here, so this likely arose from a read error. The rearrangement uses TRBV2 and TRBJ2-7; D might be TRBD1 (6 bases). The V end was cut by 7 bases, the J end by 3 bases, with 16 bases between. The CDR3 is 14 amino acids. The germline gives CDR1 SNHLY, CDR2 FYNNEI. The CDR3 coding sequence is TGTGCCAGCACGGGCTGGGACACAAACTACGAGCAGTACTCC. Protein sequence: CASTGWDTNYEQYS.

This chain joins TRBV6-2 or TRBV6-3 and TRBJ2-2, with TRBD1 identical over 7 bases. The CDR3 runs to 14 residues. J was trimmed by 5 bases and V by 7 bases; bases with no gene match: 7. CDR1 and CDR2 from the germline V gene are MNHEY and SVGEGT. The CDR3, as DNA: TGTGCCAGCAACCCGACAGGGTGGACCGGGGAGCTGTTTTTT. Its translation is CASNPTGWTGELFF.

V usage is TRBV4-3 and J usage is TRBJ1-4; D is perhaps TRBD1 (5 bases). The germline V gene has CDR1 LGHNA and CDR2 YSLEER. The CDR3 contains 18 residues. Trimming shortened V by 1 base and J by 1 base, and 16 bases separated the two germline ends. In DNA, the CDR3 is TGCGCCAGCAGCCAAGTTTGGGGCACATGGCTAACTAATGAAAAACTGTTTTTT. Its protein is CASSQVWGTWLTNEKLFF.

There are many counts of this clonotype. V usage is TRBV5-5 and J usage is TRBJ1-1; D is perhaps TRBD1 (6 bases). Per the germline V gene, CDR1 is SGHKS and CDR2 is YYEKEE (reference sequence). Between the trimmed V and J ends, which lost 3 bases and 0 bases, there was a span of 9 bases. The CDR3 loop spans 14 amino acids. The CDR3, as DNA: TGTGCCAGCAGCTACGGACAGCTGAACACTGAAGCTTTCTTT. This encodes CASSYGQLNTEAFF.

The gene calls are TRBV11-2 and TRBJ2-5; 11 bases line up with TRBD2. CDR1 SGHAT and CDR2 FQNNGV come from the germline V gene. The CDR3 totals 15 residues. V lost 5 bases to trimming and J lost 5 bases; unmatched junction nucleotides: 7. This chain's CDR3 is CASSPRLAGSETQYF. CDR3 bases: TGTGCCAGCAGCCCAAGACTAGCGGGAAGCGAGACCCAGTACTTC. The full variable domain, with the rest looked up from reference TRBV11-2 and TRBJ2-5, is EAGVAQSPRYKIIEKRQSVAFWCNPISGHATLYWYQQILGQGPKLLIQFQNNGVVDDSQLPKDRFSAERLKGVDSTLKIQPAKLEDSAVYLCASSPRLAGSETQYFGPGTRLLVL.

Ten or more counts support this clonotype. V gene TRBV20-1 combines with J gene TRBJ2-5; perhaps TRBD1 as D (6 bases). The CDR3 loop spans 15 amino acids. CDR1 is DFQATT and CDR2 is SNEGSKA in the germline V gene (reference sequence). Trimming took off 0 bases at V and 7 bases at J, with 18 bases between the two ends. CDR3 amino acids: CSARDGGQAGATQYF. The DNA of the CDR3 is TGCAGTGCTAGAGATGGGGGCCAAGCAGGGGCGACCCAGTACTTC.

This chain joins TRBV7-9 and TRBJ1-1, with D possibly being TRBD1 (5 bases). The CDR3 runs to 15 residues. V was pared by 1 base and J by 7 bases, with 16 bases between. The V gene's germline CDR1 is SEHNR and CDR2 FQNEAQ (reference sequence). The CDR3 spells CASSLVRGMRNEAFF. DNA of the CDR3: TGTGCCAGCAGCTTAGTGCGGGGGATGAGGAATGAAGCTTTCTTT. Supplemented by reference TRBV7-9 and TRBJ1-1, the full variable domain reads DTGVSQNPRHKITKRGQNVTFRCDPISEHNRLYWYRQTLGQGPEFLTYFQNEAQLEKSRLLSDRFSAERPKGSFSTLEIQRTEQGDSAMYLCASSLVRGMRNEAFFGQGTRLTVV.

Concerning this clonotype: A read error may account for a junction end that differs from germline. The chain links TRBV6-1 to TRBJ2-2; possible D gene TRBD2, 5 bases. The germline V gene encodes CDR1 MNHNS and CDR2 SASEGT. The CDR3 spans 13 residues. This CDR3 reads CASSEVHTGELVF. The CDR3 DNA reads as TGTGCCAGCAGTGAAGTTCACACCGGGGAGCTGGTGTTT.

The chain joins TRBV7-2 to TRBJ2-1; TRBD2 aligns across 9 bases. V was clipped by 1 base and J by 8 bases; unmatched bases: 6. Looked up from germline, CDR1 is SGHTA and CDR2 is FQGNSA. The CDR3 extends over 15 amino acids. CDR3 protein: CASSLVSGGPDEQFF. Here the CDR3 DNA reads TGTGCCAGCAGCTTAGTTAGCGGGGGCCCTGATGAGCAGTTCTTC.

The chain carries TRBV15 and TRBJ1-1, with 7 bases identical to TRBD1. The CDR3 loop spans 14 amino acids. Per the germline V gene, CDR1 is LNHNV and CDR2 is YYDKDF (reference sequence). V was clipped by 5 bases and J by 4 bases; unmatched bases: 7. CDR3 protein: CATSPGTVGTEAFF. Here the CDR3 DNA reads TGTGCCACCAGCCCCGGGACAGTAGGCACTGAAGCTTTCTTT. Drawing the rest from reference TRBV15 and TRBJ1-1, the complete variable domain is DAMVIQNPRYQVTQFGKPVTLSCSQTLNHNVMYWYQQKSSQAPKLLFHYYDKDFNNEADTPDNFQSRRPNTSFCFLDIRSPGLGDTAMYLCATSPGTVGTEAFFGQGTRLTVV.

The chain is built from TRBV6-5 and TRBJ2-1, with 8 bases that match TRBD2. Germline V gene data show CDR1 as MNHEY and CDR2 as SVGAGI. After removal of 0 bases from V and 9 bases from J, the junction contained 13 bases not matched to a gene. This CDR3 has 17 residues. CDR3 region: CASSYSIRGGFGVEQFF. CDR3 bases: TGTGCCAGCAGTTACTCTATCCGGGGGGGGTTCGGTGTTGAGCAGTTCTTC.

The sample holds many counts of this clonotype. The chain links TRBV9 to TRBJ1-1; weak D call: TRBD1 (5 bases). This CDR3 contains 15 residues. The germline V gene has CDR1 SGDLS and CDR2 YYNGEE. V gave up 3 bases and J gave up 5 bases, with 17 bases separating them. Written as DNA, the CDR3 is TGTGCCAGCAGCGCGTACGGCGCAGGGAAAACTGAAGCTTTCTTT. As protein: CASSAYGAGKTEAFF.

A few counts support this clonotype. V usage is TRBV6-1 and J usage is TRBJ2-2, with 9 bases matching TRBD2. Trimming removed 2 bases from V and 4 bases from J; junction bases left unmatched: 2. The CDR3 spans 15 residues. Germline lookup yields CDR1 MNHNS and CDR2 SASEGT. CDR3 protein: CASSEWRGGTGELFF. CDR3 bases: TGTGCCAGCAGTGAATGGCGGGGGGGCACCGGGGAGCTGTTTTTT.

This clonotype appeared many times. The chain uses TRBV19 and TRBJ1-2; D unresolved. This CDR3 is 12 amino acids long. Per the germline V gene, CDR1 is LNHDA and CDR2 is SQIVND (reference sequence). Trimming cost V 2 bases and J 7 bases, with 8 bases left between them. For the CDR3, the DNA is TGTGCCAGTAGTATATCTCTTGGTGGCTACACCTTC. Its translation is CASSISLGGYTF.

This clonotype was seen a few times. This chain uses TRBV12-3 or TRBV12-4 with TRBJ1-2; maybe TRBD1 (6 bases). V was clipped by 5 bases and J by 8 bases, with 15 bases between them. The CDR3 consists of 13 residues. The CDR3 spells CASSPQGLGGYTF. The CDR3 DNA reads as TGTGCCAGCAGTCCCCAGGGGTTGGGCGGCTACACCTTC.

This clonotype turned up a few times. The chain is built from TRBV7-9 and TRBJ1-2; no clear D gene. Germline V CDR1 and CDR2: SEHNR, FQNEAQ (reference sequence). Trimming left V 7 bases short and J 1 base short, with 13 bases between. The CDR3 totals 14 residues. In nucleotides, the CDR3 is TGTGCCAGCACCCCTGCGGCAATTAACTATGGCTACACCTTC. Translation gives CASTPAAINYGYTF. Complete variable domain (other parts from reference TRBV7-9 and TRBJ1-2): DTGVSQNPRHKITKRGQNVTFRCDPISEHNRLYWYRQTLGQGPEFLTYFQNEAQLEKSRLLSDRFSAERPKGSFSTLEIQRTEQGDSAMYLCASTPAAINYGYTFGSGTRLTVV.